This TCR beta chain derives from a study of PD-L1 blockade in urothelial cancer. Study details: Between 0 and 3 chemotherapy regimens preceded treatment for each patient. T cell content in blood samples showed a median of 141,255. Investigators checked blood 3 weeks (second dose) and 6 weeks after treatment start.

Study-level points and caveats: Below-median pretreatment blood TCR clonality was a predictor of better survival.

As to this clone: Its antigen is as yet unknown.

Germline trimming cut 5 bases from V and 1 base from J; bases unmatched to any gene: 7. Germline V gene lookup returns CDR1 SGHTA and CDR2 FQGTGA. The CDR3 extends over 16 amino acids. Produced via immunoSEQ multiplex PCR; TCRdb's table is partial and in-frame only. This sample has 56,000 or so clones, with 70% to 90% found just once. The material was PBMCs, obtained around atezolizumab (anti-PD-L1) treatment. This clonotype was obtained from a man aged 45 to 65 with urothelial cancer. The chain recombines TRBV7-3 with TRBJ2-2; TRBD1 aligns across 7 bases. The CDR3 spells CASSQTRQGNTGELFF. The CDR3 DNA sequence: TGTGCCAGCAGCCAAACAAGACAGGGGAACACCGGGGAGCTGTTTTTT.